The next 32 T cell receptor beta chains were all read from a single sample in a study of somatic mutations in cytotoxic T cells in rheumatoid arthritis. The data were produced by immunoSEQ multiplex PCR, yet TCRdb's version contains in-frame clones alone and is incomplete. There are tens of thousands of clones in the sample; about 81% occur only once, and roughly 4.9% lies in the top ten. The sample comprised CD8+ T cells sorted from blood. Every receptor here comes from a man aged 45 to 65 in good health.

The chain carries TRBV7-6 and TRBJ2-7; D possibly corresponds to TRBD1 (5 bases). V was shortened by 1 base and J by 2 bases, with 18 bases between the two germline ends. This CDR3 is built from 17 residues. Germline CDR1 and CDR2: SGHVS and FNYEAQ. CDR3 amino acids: CASSLGAPGILPYEQYF. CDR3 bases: TGTGCCAGCAGCTTAGGAGCCCCAGGGATTCTCCCCTACGAGCAGTACTTC. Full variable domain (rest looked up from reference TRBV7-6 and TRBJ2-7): GAGVSQSPRYKVTKRGQDVALRCDPISGHVSLYWYRQALGQGPEFLTYFNYEAQQDKSGLPNDRFSAERPEGSISTLTIQRTEQRDSAMYRCASSLGAPGILPYEQYFGPGTRLTVT.

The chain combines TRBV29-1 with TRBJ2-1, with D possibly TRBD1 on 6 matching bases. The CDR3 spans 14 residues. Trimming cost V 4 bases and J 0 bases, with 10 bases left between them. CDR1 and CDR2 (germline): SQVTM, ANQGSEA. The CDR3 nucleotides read TGCAGCGTTGGAGACAGGAGCTCCTACAATGAGCAGTTCTTC. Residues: CSVGDRSSYNEQFF.

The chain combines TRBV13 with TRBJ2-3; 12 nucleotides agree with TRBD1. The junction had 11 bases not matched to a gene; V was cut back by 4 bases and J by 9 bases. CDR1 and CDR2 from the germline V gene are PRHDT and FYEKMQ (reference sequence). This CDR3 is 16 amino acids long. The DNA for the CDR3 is TGTGCCAGCAGCTGGCGGGACAGGGGGCTCTTTGACACGCAGTATTTT. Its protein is CASSWRDRGLFDTQYF.

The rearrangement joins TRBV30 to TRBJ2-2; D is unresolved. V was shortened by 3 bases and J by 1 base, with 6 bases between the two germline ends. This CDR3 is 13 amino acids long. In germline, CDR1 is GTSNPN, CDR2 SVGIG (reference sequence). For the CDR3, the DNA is TGTGCCTGGAGACATATGAACACCGGGGAGCTGTTTTTT. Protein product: CAWRHMNTGELFF. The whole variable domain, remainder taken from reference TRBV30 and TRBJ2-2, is SQTIHQWPATLVQPVGSPLSLECTVEGTSNPNLYWYRQAAGRGLQLLFYSVGIGQISSEVPQNLSASRPQDRQFILSSKKLLLSDSGFYLCAWRHMNTGELFFGEGSRLTVL.

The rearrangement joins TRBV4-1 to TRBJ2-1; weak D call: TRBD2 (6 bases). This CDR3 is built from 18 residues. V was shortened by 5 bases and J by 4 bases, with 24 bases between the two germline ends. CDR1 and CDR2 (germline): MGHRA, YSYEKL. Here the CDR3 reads CASSSVAVGRRLYNEQFF. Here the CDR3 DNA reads TGCGCCAGCAGCTCTGTGGCTGTCGGGAGAAGGCTTTACAATGAGCAGTTCTTC.

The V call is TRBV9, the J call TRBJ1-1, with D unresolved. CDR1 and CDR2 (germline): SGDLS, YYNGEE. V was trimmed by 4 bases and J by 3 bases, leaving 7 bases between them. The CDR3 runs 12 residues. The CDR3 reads CASSPEDTEAFF. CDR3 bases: TGTGCCAGCAGCCCCGAAGACACTGAAGCTTTCTTT.

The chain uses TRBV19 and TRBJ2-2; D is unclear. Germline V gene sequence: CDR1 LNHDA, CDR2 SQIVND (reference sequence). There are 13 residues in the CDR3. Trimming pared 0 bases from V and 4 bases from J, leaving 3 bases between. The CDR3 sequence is CASSIDVTGELFF. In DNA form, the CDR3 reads TGTGCCAGTAGTATAGATGTCACCGGGGAGCTGTTTTTT.

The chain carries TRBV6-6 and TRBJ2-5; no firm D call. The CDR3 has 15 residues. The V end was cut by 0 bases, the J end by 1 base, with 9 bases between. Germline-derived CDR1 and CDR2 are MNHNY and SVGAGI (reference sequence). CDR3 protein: CASSYSPHTQETQYF. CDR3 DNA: TGTGCCAGCAGTTACTCCCCCCATACCCAAGAGACCCAGTACTTC.

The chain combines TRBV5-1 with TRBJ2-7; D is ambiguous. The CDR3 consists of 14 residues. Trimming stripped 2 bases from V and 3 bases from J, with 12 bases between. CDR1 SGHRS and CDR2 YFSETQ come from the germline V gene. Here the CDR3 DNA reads TGCGCCAGCAGCTTCAGAACTGAGGACTACGAGCAGTACTTC. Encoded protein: CASSFRTEDYEQYF.

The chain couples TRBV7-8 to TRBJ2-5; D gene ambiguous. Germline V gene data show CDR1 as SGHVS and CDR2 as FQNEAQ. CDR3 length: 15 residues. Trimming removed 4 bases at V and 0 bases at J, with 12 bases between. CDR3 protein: CASSWWQRYQETQYF. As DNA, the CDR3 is TGTGCCAGCAGCTGGTGGCAGCGCTACCAAGAGACCCAGTACTTC.

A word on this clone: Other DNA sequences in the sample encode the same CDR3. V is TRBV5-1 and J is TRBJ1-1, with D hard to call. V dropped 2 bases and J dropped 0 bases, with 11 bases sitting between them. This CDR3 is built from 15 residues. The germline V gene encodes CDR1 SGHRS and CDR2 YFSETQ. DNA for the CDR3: TGCGCCAGCAGCTTAGGAAGGATTATGAACACTGAAGCTTTCTTT. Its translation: CASSLGRIMNTEAFF.

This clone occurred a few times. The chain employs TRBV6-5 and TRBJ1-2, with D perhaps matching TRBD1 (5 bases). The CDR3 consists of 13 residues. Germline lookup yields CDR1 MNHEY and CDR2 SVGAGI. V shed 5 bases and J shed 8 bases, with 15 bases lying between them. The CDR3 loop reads CASSMQGEGGYTF. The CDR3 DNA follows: TGTGCCAGCAGTATGCAGGGTGAAGGCGGCTACACCTTC.

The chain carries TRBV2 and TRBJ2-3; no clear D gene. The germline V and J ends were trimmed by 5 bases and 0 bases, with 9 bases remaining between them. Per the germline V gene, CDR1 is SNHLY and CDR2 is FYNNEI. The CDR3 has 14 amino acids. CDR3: CASSSTPSTDTQYF. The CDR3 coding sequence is TGTGCCAGCAGTAGTACTCCAAGCACAGATACGCAGTATTTT.

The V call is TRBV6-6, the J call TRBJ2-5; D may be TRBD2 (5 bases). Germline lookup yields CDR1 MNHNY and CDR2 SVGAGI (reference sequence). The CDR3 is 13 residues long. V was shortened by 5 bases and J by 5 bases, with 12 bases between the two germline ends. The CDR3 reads CASSLTTGETQYF. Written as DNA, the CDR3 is TGTGCCAGCAGTCTGACTACCGGGGAGACCCAGTACTTC.

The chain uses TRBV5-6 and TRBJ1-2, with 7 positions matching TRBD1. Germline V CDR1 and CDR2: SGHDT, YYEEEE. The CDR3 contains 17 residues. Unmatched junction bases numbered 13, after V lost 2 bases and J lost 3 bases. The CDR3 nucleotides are TGTGCCAGCAGCTTCCGACAGGGTGGGGTCTTTGACTATGGCTACACCTTC. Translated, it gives CASSFRQGGVFDYGYTF.

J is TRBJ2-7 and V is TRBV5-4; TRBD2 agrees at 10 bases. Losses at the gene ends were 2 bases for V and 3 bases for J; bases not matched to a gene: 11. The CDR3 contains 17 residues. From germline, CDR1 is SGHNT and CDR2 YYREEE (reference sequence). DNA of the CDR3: TGTGCCAGCAGCTTATCGTCGCTAGCGGGAGATTACTACGAGCAGTACTTC. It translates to CASSLSSLAGDYYEQYF.

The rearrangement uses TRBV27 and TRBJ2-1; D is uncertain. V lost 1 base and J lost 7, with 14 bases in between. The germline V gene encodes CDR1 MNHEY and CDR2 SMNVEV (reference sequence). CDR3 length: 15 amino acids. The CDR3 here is CASSLYPWGGNEQFF. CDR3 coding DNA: TGTGCCAGCAGTTTATATCCTTGGGGTGGGAATGAGCAGTTCTTC.

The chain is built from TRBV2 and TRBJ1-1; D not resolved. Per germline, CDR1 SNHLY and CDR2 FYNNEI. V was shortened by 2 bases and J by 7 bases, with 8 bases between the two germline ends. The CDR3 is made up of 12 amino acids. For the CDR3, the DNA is TGTGCCAGCAGTGAATTCGGGAGTGAAGCTTTCTTT. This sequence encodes CASSEFGSEAFF. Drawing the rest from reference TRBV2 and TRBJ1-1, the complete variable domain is EPEVTQTPSHQVTQMGQEVILRCVPISNHLYFYWYRQILGQKVEFLVSFYNNEISEKSEIFDDQFSVERPDGSNFTLKIRSTKLEDSAMYFCASSEFGSEAFFGQGTRLTVV.

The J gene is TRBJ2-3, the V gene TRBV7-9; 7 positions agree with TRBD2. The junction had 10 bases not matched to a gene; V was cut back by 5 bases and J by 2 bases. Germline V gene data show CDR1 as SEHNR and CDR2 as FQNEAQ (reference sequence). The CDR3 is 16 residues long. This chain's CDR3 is CASSTGLVGPTDTQYF. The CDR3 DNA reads TGTGCCAGCAGCACCGGACTAGTGGGACCCACAGATACGCAGTATTTT.

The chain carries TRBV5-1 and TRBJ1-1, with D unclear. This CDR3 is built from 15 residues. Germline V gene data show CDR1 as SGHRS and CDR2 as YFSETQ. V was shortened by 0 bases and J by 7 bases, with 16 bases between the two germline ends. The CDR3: CASSLEQLGGNEAFF. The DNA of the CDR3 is TGCGCCAGCAGCTTGGAGCAGTTGGGCGGAAATGAAGCTTTCTTT.

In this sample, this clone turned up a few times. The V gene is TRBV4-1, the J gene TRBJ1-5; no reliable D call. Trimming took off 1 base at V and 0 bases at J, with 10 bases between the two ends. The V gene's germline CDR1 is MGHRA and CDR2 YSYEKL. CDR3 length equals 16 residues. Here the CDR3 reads CASSQGTGISNQPQHF. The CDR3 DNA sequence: TGCGCCAGCAGCCAAGGTACGGGGATTAGCAATCAGCCCCAGCATTTT.

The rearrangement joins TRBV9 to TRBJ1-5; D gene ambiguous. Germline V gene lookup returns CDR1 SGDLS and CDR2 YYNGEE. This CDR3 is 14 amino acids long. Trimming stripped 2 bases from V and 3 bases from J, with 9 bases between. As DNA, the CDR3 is TGTGCCAGCAGCGTTTCGCGGCCCAATCAGCCCCAGCATTTT. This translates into CASSVSRPNQPQHF. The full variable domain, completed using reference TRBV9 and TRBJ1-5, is DSGVTQTPKHLITATGQRVTLRCSPRSGDLSVYWYQQSLDQGLQFLIQYYNGEERAKGNILERFSAQQFPDLHSELNLSSLELGDSALYFCASSVSRPNQPQHFGDGTRLSIL.

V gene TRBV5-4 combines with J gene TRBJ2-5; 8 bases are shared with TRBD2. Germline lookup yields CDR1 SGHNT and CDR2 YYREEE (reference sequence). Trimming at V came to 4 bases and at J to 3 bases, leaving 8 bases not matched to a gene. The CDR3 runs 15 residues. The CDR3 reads CASSDAGTRKETQYF. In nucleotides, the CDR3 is TGTGCCAGCAGCGACGCCGGGACTAGAAAAGAGACCCAGTACTTC. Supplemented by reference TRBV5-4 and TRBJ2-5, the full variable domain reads ETGVTQSPTHLIKTRGQQVTLRCSSQSGHNTVSWYQQALGQGPQFIFQYYREEENGRGNFPPRFSGLQFPNYSSELNVNALELDDSALYLCASSDAGTRKETQYFGPGTRLLVL.

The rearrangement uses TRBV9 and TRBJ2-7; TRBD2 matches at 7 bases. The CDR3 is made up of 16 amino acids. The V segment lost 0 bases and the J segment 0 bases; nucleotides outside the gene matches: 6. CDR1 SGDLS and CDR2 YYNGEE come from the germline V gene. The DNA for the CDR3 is TGTGCCAGCAGCGTAGGACTAGCCGTTAGCTCCTACGAGCAGTACTTC. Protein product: CASSVGLAVSSYEQYF.

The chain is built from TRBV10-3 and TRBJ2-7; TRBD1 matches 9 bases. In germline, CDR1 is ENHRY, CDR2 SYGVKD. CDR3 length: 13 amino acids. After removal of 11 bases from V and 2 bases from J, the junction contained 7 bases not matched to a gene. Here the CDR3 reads CAPEGQGPYEQYF. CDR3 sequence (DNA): TGTGCCCCCGAGGGACAGGGACCCTACGAGCAGTACTTC.

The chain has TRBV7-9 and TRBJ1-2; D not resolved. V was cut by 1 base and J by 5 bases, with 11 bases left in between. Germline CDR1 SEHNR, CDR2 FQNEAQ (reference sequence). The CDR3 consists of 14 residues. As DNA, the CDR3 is TGTGCCAGCAGCTTAGGTGATGGCATTTATGGCTACACCTTC. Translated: CASSLGDGIYGYTF.

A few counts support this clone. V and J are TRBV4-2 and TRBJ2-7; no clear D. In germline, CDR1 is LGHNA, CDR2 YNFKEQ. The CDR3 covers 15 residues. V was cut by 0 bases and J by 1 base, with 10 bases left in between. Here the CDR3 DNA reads TGTGCCAGCAGCCAAGAAACGGCACAGTCCTACGAGCAGTACTTC. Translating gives CASSQETAQSYEQYF.

The CDR3 is CASSQEEGRADTQYF. The CDR3 region has the DNA TGTGCCAGCAGCCAAGAGGAGGGAAGGGCAGATACGCAGTATTTT. The rearrangement joins TRBV4-2 to TRBJ2-3, with D tentatively TRBD2 (6 bases). CDR1 and CDR2 from the germline V gene are LGHNA and YNFKEQ. CDR3 length: 15 amino acids. V was cut by 0 bases and J by 4 bases, with 11 bases left in between.

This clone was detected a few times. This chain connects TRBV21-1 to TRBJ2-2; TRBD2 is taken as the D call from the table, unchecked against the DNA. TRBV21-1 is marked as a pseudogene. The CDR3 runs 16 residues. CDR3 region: CASSKIREKVTGELFF. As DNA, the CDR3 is TGTGCCAGCAGCAAAATACGGGAGAAGGTCACCGGGGAGCTGTTTTTT.

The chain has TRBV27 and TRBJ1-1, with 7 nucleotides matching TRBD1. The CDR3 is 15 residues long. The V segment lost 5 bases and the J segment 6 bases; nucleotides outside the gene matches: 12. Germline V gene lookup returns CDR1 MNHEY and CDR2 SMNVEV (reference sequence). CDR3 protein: CASSALTGVWSEAFF. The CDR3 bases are TGTGCCAGCAGTGCACTTACAGGGGTTTGGTCTGAAGCTTTCTTT.

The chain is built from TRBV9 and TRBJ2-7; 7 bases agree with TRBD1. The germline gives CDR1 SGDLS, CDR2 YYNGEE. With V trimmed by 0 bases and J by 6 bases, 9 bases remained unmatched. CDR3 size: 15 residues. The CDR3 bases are TGTGCCAGCAGCGTAGGGTCAGGGGGTTTATCCGAGCAGTACTTC. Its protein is CASSVGSGGLSEQYF.

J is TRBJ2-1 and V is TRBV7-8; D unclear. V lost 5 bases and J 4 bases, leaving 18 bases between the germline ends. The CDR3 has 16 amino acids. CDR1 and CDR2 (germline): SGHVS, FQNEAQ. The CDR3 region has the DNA TGTGCCAGCAGCCTCTATTACGGGCAAAAATACAATGAGCAGTTCTTC. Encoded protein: CASSLYYGQKYNEQFF.